These 23 T cell receptor beta chains were all obtained from the same sample, sequenced in a study of cytotoxic CD8 clonotypes in ibrutinib-treated CLL. Profiling relied on immunoSEQ multiplex PCR, and the TCRdb table lists in-frame clones only, not all of them. The sample includes roughly 40,000 clones, approximately 67% of them seen just once. Sequences were derived from PBMCs, sampled at disease progression, from a patient treated with ibrutinib. These receptors were collected from a human donor with chronic lymphocytic leukemia.

The chain combines TRBV27 with TRBJ2-7, with D perhaps TRBD2 (6 bases). CDR3 length: 14 amino acids. The ends were cut back, 6 bases at V and 2 bases at J, with 14 bases in the middle. Germline V gene sequence: CDR1 MNHEY, CDR2 SMNVEV (reference sequence). The CDR3 DNA reads TGTGCCAGCAGAATATTTGCGGGAACCTACGAGCAGTACTTC. Its protein is CASRIFAGTYEQYF.

The chain couples TRBV9 to TRBJ1-3, with D possibly TRBD1 on 5 matching bases. Germline V gene lookup returns CDR1 SGDLS and CDR2 YYNGEE. This CDR3 comprises 15 residues. Trimming cost V 4 bases and J 11 bases, with 22 bases left between them. The CDR3 DNA sequence: TGTGCCAGCAGCCCCCCGAGGGGACTCCTATCCGCCATATATTTT. Protein: CASSPPRGLLSAIYF.

This chain uses TRBV14 with TRBJ2-1, with D possibly called TRBD1 or TRBD2 (6 bases each). The ends were cut back, 0 bases at V and 6 bases at J, with 12 bases in the middle. Germline V gene data show CDR1 as SGHDN and CDR2 as FVKESK. CDR3 length: 15 residues. CDR3 DNA: TGTGCCAGCAGCCAAGAAAGGAGGGGGGTCAATGAGCAGTTCTTC. Translating gives CASSQERRGVNEQFF.

This chain connects TRBV29-1 to TRBJ2-5; TRBD1 might be the D (5 bases). The CDR3 contains 14 residues. Germline lookup yields CDR1 SQVTM and CDR2 ANQGSEA. The CDR3 loop reads CSVDDSGPWETQYF. The DNA for the CDR3 is TGCAGTGTCGACGACTCAGGGCCTTGGGAGACCCAGTACTTC. The full variable domain, rest sourced from reference TRBV29-1 and TRBJ2-5, is SAVISQKPSRDICQRGTSLTIQCQVDSQVTMMFWYRQQPGQSLTLIATANQGSEATYESGFVIDKFPISRPNLTFSTLTVSNMSPEDSSIYLCSVDDSGPWETQYFGPGTRLLVL.

This clone was found once. The genes are TRBV28 and TRBJ2-3; weak D call: TRBD2 (5 bases). The CDR3 is made up of 18 amino acids. Germline V gives CDR1 MDHEN, CDR2 SYDVKM. The V and J ends lost 3 bases and 1 base respectively, with 20 bases between them. As DNA, the CDR3 is TGTGCCAGCAGTTTTGGGAAGCGGACCATTACCCGCACAGATACGCAGTATTTT. The encoded protein is CASSFGKRTITRTDTQYF.

The chain has TRBV27 and TRBJ2-7, with TRBD1 matching 7 bases. Germline V gives CDR1 MNHEY, CDR2 SMNVEV (reference sequence). V shed 7 bases, J shed 6 bases, and the junction held 12 bases outside the gene matches. The CDR3 is 14 amino acids. The CDR3: CASKYQGELREQYF. The CDR3 DNA sequence: TGTGCCAGCAAATACCAGGGGGAGCTTCGCGAGCAGTACTTC.

The chain joins TRBV27 to TRBJ2-3; D unclear. Per the germline V gene, CDR1 is MNHEY and CDR2 is SMNVEV (reference sequence). Trimming took off 4 bases at V and 6 bases at J, with 11 bases between the two ends. This CDR3 region has 13 residues. The CDR3 DNA sequence: TGTGCCAGCAGTTCCCTTAACTCGGATACGCAGTATTTT. Its protein product is CASSSLNSDTQYF.

In its sample, this clone was seen a few times. This chain links TRBV12-5 with TRBJ1-1; TRBD1 is a possible D gene (6 bases). The CDR3 runs 15 residues. Germline V lookup: CDR1 LGHNT, CDR2 FRNRAP. V lost 5 bases to trimming and J lost 0 bases, with 13 bases between them. CDR3 coding DNA: TGTGCTAGTGGTGCACCCAGGGGCCTGAACACTGAAGCTTTCTTT. It specifies CASGAPRGLNTEAFF.

This clone was seen more than once but under ten times. The rearrangement joins TRBV7-6 to TRBJ2-1, with 7 bases identical to TRBD1. Germline CDR1 is SGHVS and CDR2 is FNYEAQ. The CDR3 contains 13 residues. Trimming cost V 1 base and J 6 bases; bases outside gene matches: 0. CDR3 in amino acids: CASSLGDSNEQFF. The DNA for the CDR3 is TGTGCCAGCAGCTTAGGGGACAGCAATGAGCAGTTCTTC. Using reference TRBV7-6 and TRBJ2-1 for the parts outside the CDR3, the full variable domain is GAGVSQSPRYKVTKRGQDVALRCDPISGHVSLYWYRQALGQGPEFLTYFNYEAQQDKSGLPNDRFSAERPEGSISTLTIQRTEQRDSAMYRCASSLGDSNEQFFGPGTRLTVL.

This clone showed up just a few times. This rearrangement joins TRBV19 to TRBJ2-2, with 8 bases that match TRBD2. CDR3 length: 16 residues. V lost 7 bases and J lost 0; bases outside the gene matches: 7. Germline V gene sequence: CDR1 LNHDA, CDR2 SQIVND (reference sequence). For the CDR3, the DNA is TGTGCCAGTAAACGATCAGCGGGAGCGAACACCGGGGAGCTGTTTTTT. Protein sequence: CASKRSAGANTGELFF.

The J gene is TRBJ2-2, the V gene TRBV25-1, with a possible D match to TRBD2 (6 bases). Germline V lookup: CDR1 MGHDK, CDR2 SYGVNS. The CDR3 consists of 16 residues. V shed 0 bases and J shed 1 base, with 9 bases lying between them. CDR3 nucleotide sequence: TGTGCCAGCAGTGAATATAGGAGGGAGAACACCGGGGAGCTGTTTTTT. Translating gives CASSEYRRENTGELFF.

This chain uses TRBV19 with TRBJ1-3; D not certain. Germline CDR1 reads LNHDA; CDR2 reads SQIVND (reference sequence). V dropped 9 bases and J dropped 0 bases, with 15 bases sitting between them. The CDR3 has 15 amino acids. The CDR3 here is CASGSEFTSGNTIYF. Written as DNA, the CDR3 is TGTGCCAGCGGCTCGGAATTCACCTCTGGAAACACCATATATTTT. Filled out from reference TRBV19 and TRBJ1-3, the complete variable domain reads DGGITQSPKYLFRKEGQNVTLSCEQNLNHDAMYWYRQDPGQGLRLIYYSQIVNDFQKGDIAEGYSVSREKKESFPLTVTSAQKNPTAFYLCASGSEFTSGNTIYFGEGSWLTVV.

The sample holds a few counts of this clone. This chain joins TRBV5-1 and TRBJ2-5, with a possible D match to TRBD1 (6 bases). CDR1 and CDR2 from the germline V gene are SGHRS and YFSETQ. The CDR3 length is 16 residues. V was cut by 0 bases and J by 4 bases, with 16 bases left in between. The CDR3, as DNA: TGCGCCAGCAGCTTGGGAAGTACAGGGAACGGAGAGACCCAGTACTTC. It encodes CASSLGSTGNGETQYF.

With respect to this clone: One junction end does not reproduce the germline sequence, and a read error may be involved. CDR3 loop: CASSLAAGSIDTQYF. Written as DNA, the CDR3 is TGTGCCAGCAGCTTAGCAGCCGGGAGCATAGATACGCAGTATTTT. The chain is built from TRBV7-9 and TRBJ2-3, with a possible D match to TRBD2 (6 bases). CDR3 size: 15 residues. The germline gives CDR1 SEHNR, CDR2 FQNEAQ (reference sequence).

V gene TRBV10-1 combines with J gene TRBJ2-4, with 12 bases lining up with TRBD2. The V and J ends lost 5 bases and 8 bases, in that order; junction bases with no gene match: 4. CDR1 is WNHNN and CDR2 is SYGVQD in the germline V gene (reference sequence). The length of the CDR3 is 14 residues. For the CDR3, the DNA is TGCGCCAGCAGTTCGACTAGCGGGAGTTACATTCAGTACTTC. The encoded protein is CASSSTSGSYIQYF.

The CDR3: CASSLRSGGSYEQYF. Written as DNA, the CDR3 is TGTGCCAGCAGCTTAAGAAGCGGAGGCTCCTACGAGCAGTACTTC. The rearrangement links TRBV11-3 to TRBJ2-7; TRBD2 is a possible D gene (5 bases). Germline loops: CDR1 SGHNT, CDR2 YENEEA. This CDR3 contains 15 residues. V was pared by 2 bases and J by 0 bases, with 11 bases between.

The genes are TRBV10-3 and TRBJ2-3; 7 bases line up with TRBD2. J was trimmed by 0 bases and V by 8 bases; bases with no gene match: 5. Per the germline V gene, CDR1 is ENHRY and CDR2 is SYGVKD. The CDR3 covers 14 residues. CDR3 bases: TGTGCCATCGGCGGGGGACCTAGCACAGATACGCAGTATTTT. It yields the protein CAIGGGPSTDTQYF.

This sequence joins TRBV7-3 and TRBJ2-1, with TRBD2 matching over 7 bases. In germline, CDR1 is SGHTA, CDR2 FQGTGA. Losses at the gene ends were 1 base for V and 4 bases for J; bases not matched to a gene: 7. This CDR3 is 16 amino acids long. Here the CDR3 DNA reads TGTGCCAGCAGCTTAATCCCTGGCGGGGGTTACAATGAGCAGTTCTTC. Its translation: CASSLIPGGGYNEQFF. Complete variable domain (other parts from reference TRBV7-3 and TRBJ2-1): GAGVSQTPSNKVTEKGKYVELRCDPISGHTALYWYRQSLGQGPEFLIYFQGTGAADDSGLPNDRFFAVRPEGSVSTLKIQRTERGDSAVYLCASSLIPGGGYNEQFFGPGTRLTVL.

The chain combines TRBV4-1 with TRBJ2-1; no clear D gene. V lost 3 bases, J lost 0 bases, and 9 bases lay in between. CDR3 size: 15 residues. Germline CDR1 and CDR2: MGHRA and YSYEKL. CDR3 protein: CASSQPQSSYNEQFF. Here the CDR3 DNA reads TGCGCCAGCAGCCAGCCTCAGAGCTCCTACAATGAGCAGTTCTTC.

This chain uses TRBV11-3 with TRBJ2-2; D might be TRBD1 (6 bases). The ends were cut back, 0 bases at V and 2 bases at J, with 7 bases in the middle. The CDR3 runs to 15 residues. The germline V gene has CDR1 SGHNT and CDR2 YENEEA. This CDR3 reads CASSLEQGNTGELFF. CDR3 bases: TGTGCCAGCAGCTTAGAACAGGGCAACACCGGGGAGCTGTTTTTT.

V gene TRBV18 combines with J gene TRBJ1-2; a possible D gene is TRBD1 (6 bases). Germline CDR1 reads KGHSH; CDR2 reads LQKENI. There are 14 residues in the CDR3. V lost 8 bases to trimming and J lost 1 base, with 14 bases between them. CDR3 loop: CASQISGDNYGYTF. The CDR3 region has the DNA TGTGCCAGCCAAATTTCAGGGGATAACTATGGCTACACCTTC.

This chain uses TRBV29-1 with TRBJ2-7, with D perhaps TRBD2 (5 bases). The CDR3 runs to 15 residues. Trimming removed 1 base from V and 3 bases from J, with 16 bases in between. CDR1 is SQVTM, CDR2 ANQGSEA, per germline. CDR3 in amino acids: CSVEVPRGIRYEQYF. CDR3 bases: TGCAGCGTTGAAGTCCCCAGAGGGATCCGCTACGAGCAGTACTTC.

This clone was detected a few times. The chain links TRBV11-2 to TRBJ2-7; D gene unclear. The CDR3 consists of 11 residues. Germline values: CDR1 SGHAT, CDR2 FQNNGV. The V end was cut by 5 bases, the J end by 3 bases, with 5 bases between. CDR3 sequence: CASSPLYEQYF. The CDR3 nucleotides read TGTGCCAGCAGCCCGCTCTACGAGCAGTACTTC.